These 6 T cell receptor beta chains were all obtained from the same sample, sequenced in a study of beta chain features in type 1 diabetes. Sequencing targeted expressed TCRB transcripts, as all isolated RNA had been reverse transcribed. The repertoire was sequenced with immunoSEQ multiplex PCR; TCRdb's copy has only in-frame clones and lacks some. The sample has a few hundred thousand clones, approximately 15% seen once. Source material: naive CD4+ T cells from blood. The origin of the receptors is a man under 40 in good health.

The chain couples TRBV7-2 to TRBJ2-3; D might be TRBD2 (6 bases). There are 16 residues in the CDR3. Germline loops: CDR1 SGHTA, CDR2 FQGNSA. With 2 bases removed from V and 1 base from J, the gap between germline ends came to 13 bases. This CDR3 reads CASSLTRASGTDTQYF. DNA for the CDR3: TGTGCCAGCAGCTTAACCCGTGCTAGCGGCACAGATACGCAGTATTTT.

This sequence joins TRBV18 and TRBJ1-2; 10 bases match TRBD1. The CDR3 is 15 amino acids. Germline loops: CDR1 KGHSH, CDR2 LQKENI. V gave up 5 bases and J gave up 3 bases; unmatched junction bases: 6. The DNA for the CDR3 is TGTGCCAGCTCATCAAGACAGGGGGCTGACTATGGCTACACCTTC. The encoded protein is CASSSRQGADYGYTF. Together with reference TRBV18 and TRBJ1-2, the CDR3 gives the full variable domain: NAGVMQNPRHLVRRRGQEARLRCSPMKGHSHVYWYRQLPEEGLKFMVYLQKENIIDESGMPKERFSAEFPKEGPSILRIQQVVRGDSAAYFCASSSRQGADYGYTFGSGTRLTVV.

This clone was observed a few times. One end of the junction fails to match germline, which may point to a read error. The rearrangement uses TRBV7-4 and TRBJ1-5; D might be TRBD1 (6 bases). This CDR3 is 12 amino acids long. CDR1 is SGHVT and CDR2 is SQSDAQ in the germline V gene. CDR3 coding DNA: TGCAGGGGTTGGGCAGTCTATCAGCCCCAGCATTTT. Encoded protein: CRGWAVYQPQHF. Variable domain in full (rest from reference TRBV7-4 and TRBJ1-5): GAGVSQSPRYKVAKRGRDVALRCDSISGHVTLYWYRQTLGQGSEVLTYSQSDAQRDKSGRPSGRFSAERPERSVSTLKIQRTEQGDSAVYLCRGWAVYQPQHFGDGTRLSIL.

Points on this clone: This may be a read error, as it is one base from a much larger clone. The CDR3 bases are TGTGCCAGCAGCCAGCAAGAGACCCAGTACTTC. Encoded protein: CASSQQETQYF. The V call is TRBV6-6, the J call TRBJ2-5; no reliable D call. This CDR3 is 11 amino acids long. V dropped 6 bases and J dropped 2 bases, with 4 bases sitting between them. Germline V CDR1 and CDR2: MNHNY, SVGAGI (reference sequence).

The table lists this clone with a few counts. V gene TRBV7-2 combines with J gene TRBJ2-7; a possible D gene is TRBD2 (6 bases). Germline-derived CDR1 and CDR2 are SGHTA and FQGNSA. Trimming pared 2 bases from V and 6 bases from J, leaving 26 bases between. The CDR3 has 18 residues. CDR3 bases: TGTGCCAGCAGCTTATATGCGGGGAGACACTACGGGGCCTCCGAGCAGTACTTC. Translating it yields CASSLYAGRHYGASEQYF. Based on the CDR3 plus reference TRBV7-2 and TRBJ2-7, the full variable domain is GAGVSQSPSNKVTEKGKDVELRCDPISGHTALYWYRQSLGQGLEFLIYFQGNSAPDKSGLPSDRFSAERTGGSVSTLTIQRTQQEDSAVYLCASSLYAGRHYGASEQYFGPGTRLTVT.

This chain uses TRBV5-4 with TRBJ2-7, with D uncertain. Germline values: CDR1 SGHNT, CDR2 YYREEE (reference sequence). The CDR3 is made up of 14 amino acids. V lost 4 bases and J lost 2, with 13 bases in between. The CDR3 DNA is TGTGCCAGCAGCCTCGCACCCCTCCCCTACGAGCAGTACTTC. Translating gives CASSLAPLPYEQYF.